This T cell receptor beta chain was sequenced for a study of type 1 regulatory T cells. The overall study: An in vitro protocol generated T-allo10, a Tr1-enriched, alloantigen-specific CD4 T cell product.

This clonotype is classed as medium-sized (0.01 to 0.1%). The target antigen is unknown. One entry per CDR3 protein, called by TCRdb with MiXCR from the reads. This table has approximately 6,000 distinct CDR3 sequences, 25% to 35% appearing once. This CDR3 region has 13 residues. Trimming took 2 bases from V and 6 from J, leaving 10 bases between them. General study findings and limits: Compared with non-type 1 regulatory T cells, type 1 regulatory T cells showed a more restricted TCR repertoire.

The receptor comes from a human donor in good health. The sample taken for sequencing was cultured type 1 regulatory T (Tr1) cells, either the whole culture or a sorted fraction (not recorded which). The genes are TRBV12-3 or TRBV12-4 and TRBJ1-1; possibly TRBD1 for D (5 bases). The CDR3 reads CASSLSWGPEAFF. The CDR3 DNA sequence: TGTGCCAGCAGTTTATCATGGGGCCCTGAAGCTTTCTTT.